Detailed here is one T cell receptor (beta chain). What it binds is unknown. These data are taken from a study of T cell responses to AZD1222 COVID-19 vaccine. About the research overall: Both about-4-week and about-12-week second-dose recipients were combined.

Data came from immunoSEQ multiplex PCR; TCRdb stores just in-frame clones and leaves some out. Found here are about 150,000 clones, approximately 90% of them singletons; the top ten hold 6.5% to 8.5%. Whole-study results and caveats: Across the whole spike, CD4 TCRs peaked at regions 160-218 and 743-854. Reportedly, close to half of spike-specific TCRs are directed against unmutated variant regions. The donor cohort was predominantly white British with a female majority, and clonal diversity may have been underestimated.

V shed 4 bases, J shed 3 bases, and the junction held 3 bases outside the gene matches. CDR1 and CDR2 from the germline V gene are LGHDT and YNNKEL (reference sequence). There are 13 residues in the CDR3. This clonotype was sampled from an adult in good health. This specimen was peripheral blood, taken on day 0 of AZD1222 vaccination. The chain couples TRBV3-1 (or the pseudogene TRBV3-2) to TRBJ2-7; the match to TRBD1 covers 7 bases. CDR3 amino acids: CASSPTGIYEQYF. The CDR3, as DNA: TGTGCCAGCAGCCCGACAGGGATCTACGAGCAGTACTTC.